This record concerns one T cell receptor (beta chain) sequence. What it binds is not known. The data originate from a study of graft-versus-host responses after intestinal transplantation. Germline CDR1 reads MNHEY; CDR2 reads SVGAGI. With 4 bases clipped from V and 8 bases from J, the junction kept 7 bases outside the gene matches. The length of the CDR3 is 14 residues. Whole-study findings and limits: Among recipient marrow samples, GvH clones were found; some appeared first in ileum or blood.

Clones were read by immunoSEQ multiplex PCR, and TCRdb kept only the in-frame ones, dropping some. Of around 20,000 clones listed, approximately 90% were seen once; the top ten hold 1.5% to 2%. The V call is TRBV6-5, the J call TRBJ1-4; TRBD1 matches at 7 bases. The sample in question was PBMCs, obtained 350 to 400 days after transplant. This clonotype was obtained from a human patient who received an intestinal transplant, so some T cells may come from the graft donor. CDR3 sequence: CASSLTGFGEKLFF. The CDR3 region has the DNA TGTGCCAGCAGTTTGACAGGGTTCGGCGAAAAACTGTTTTTT.